Following are 19 T cell receptor beta chains from one sample sequenced in a study of human T cells and chemical hapten exposure. The time point here: patch test 3, about 24 weeks after DPC sensitization. As to treatment: therapeutic diphenylcyclopropenone sensitization with weekly scalp DPC. TCRdb reanalysed the RACE reads using MiXCR and keeps one entry per CDR3 protein. The repertoire consists of 130,000 or so distinct CDR3 sequences, with about 11% occurring once and the leading ten covering more than 2%. The sequences come from whole blood, collected in connection with sensitization to the hapten diphenylcyclopropenone (DPC). All receptors come from a woman in her fifties or sixties with alopecia areata. Some clones in this sample may be carry-over from other donors' samples.

This clonotype was observed many times. The chain uses TRBV20-1 and TRBJ1-1; perhaps TRBD1 as D (5 bases). The CDR3 has 14 amino acids. The V end lost 3 bases, the J end lost 0 bases, and 11 bases lay between the germline ends. Germline CDR1 is DFQATT and CDR2 is SNEGSKA (reference sequence). CDR3 nucleotides: TGCAGTGCTAGGCGGGACTCGGTGAACACTGAAGCTTTCTTT. Its translation is CSARRDSVNTEAFF.

This chain links TRBV4-1 with TRBJ2-3, with 11 nucleotides matching TRBD1. Trimming at V came to 2 bases and at J to 5 bases, leaving 6 bases not matched to a gene. The CDR3 has 16 residues. Germline V gene data show CDR1 as MGHRA and CDR2 as YSYEKL. The CDR3 bases are TGCGCCAGCAGCCAAAGATCGGGACAGGGGGTAGATACGCAGTATTTT. It encodes CASSQRSGQGVDTQYF.

This clonotype showed up many times. The V call is TRBV6-6, the J call TRBJ2-7; TRBD2 matches 9 bases. This CDR3 has 15 residues. V was clipped by 6 bases and J by 3 bases; unmatched bases: 9. Germline CDR1 is MNHNY and CDR2 is SVGAGI (reference sequence). The CDR3: CASSYLSGGNYEQYF. CDR3 sequence (DNA): TGTGCCAGCAGCTACCTAAGCGGGGGGAACTACGAGCAGTACTTC.

The chain couples TRBV25-1 to TRBJ2-7; perhaps D is TRBD1 or TRBD2 (5 bases each). The CDR3 sequence is 13 residues long. The V end was cut by 4 bases, the J end by 5 bases, with 12 bases between. Per germline, CDR1 MGHDK and CDR2 SYGVNS. The CDR3 nucleotides read TGTGCCAGCAGTGTCAGGGAGTCCGACGAGCAGTACTTC. It is translated as CASSVRESDEQYF.

This clonotype was detected ten times or more. The chain employs TRBV29-1 and TRBJ2-7, with D unresolved. The CDR3 spans 13 residues. The V gene lost 0 bases and the J gene lost 3 bases, with 9 bases spanning the gap. Germline loops: CDR1 SQVTM, CDR2 ANQGSEA. CDR3 sequence reads: CSVEDRNNYEQYF. Here the CDR3 DNA reads TGCAGCGTTGAAGACCGAAACAACTACGAGCAGTACTTC.

The V and J genes are TRBV28 and TRBJ2-7, with a possible D match to TRBD1 (5 bases). V was pared by 2 bases and J by 2 bases, with 13 bases between. The germline V gene encodes CDR1 MDHEN and CDR2 SYDVKM. The CDR3 spans 15 residues. CDR3 nucleotide sequence: TGTGCCAGCAGTTTAGTCGGGCAGGGCACCTACGAGCAGTACTTC. The encoded protein is CASSLVGQGTYEQYF.

This sequence joins TRBV6-1 and TRBJ2-3; no clear D gene. The CDR3 length is 14 residues. Germline assignment: CDR1 MNHNS and CDR2 SASEGT. The V and J ends lost 6 bases and 0 bases respectively, with 10 bases between them. This chain's CDR3 is CASSVSHSTDTQYF. CDR3 bases: TGTGCCAGCAGCGTTTCACATAGCACAGATACGCAGTATTTT.

The V and J genes are TRBV24-1 and TRBJ2-6; 8 positions agree with TRBD1. The germline V gene encodes CDR1 KGHDR and CDR2 SFDVKD. This CDR3 spans 19 amino acids. V lost 3 bases to trimming and J lost 3 bases; unmatched junction nucleotides: 12. The CDR3 is CATSDGGQVKFSGANVLTF. Written as DNA, the CDR3 is TGTGCCACCAGTGATGGGGGACAGGTAAAGTTTAGTGGGGCCAACGTCCTGACTTTC.

This clonotype has just a few counts. The gene calls are TRBV7-2 and TRBJ1-5; the D gene is possibly TRBD1 (5 bases). CDR3 size: 16 residues. Germline V lookup: CDR1 SGHTA, CDR2 FQGNSA. V was trimmed by 0 bases and J by 3 bases, leaving 12 bases between them. The CDR3 reads CASSLALGRINQPQHF. CDR3 DNA sequence: TGTGCCAGCAGCTTAGCGCTGGGACGGATCAATCAGCCCCAGCATTTT.

The chain combines TRBV7-9 with TRBJ1-4; TRBD1 aligns across 10 bases. The trim removed 3 bases at V and 10 bases at J, leaving 5 bases unmatched. The CDR3 runs 14 residues. Germline-derived CDR1 and CDR2 are SEHNR and FQNEAQ (reference sequence). The CDR3 protein is CASSFGQGGGKLFF. The CDR3 DNA is TGTGCCAGCAGCTTCGGACAGGGGGGAGGAAAACTGTTTTTT.

The table lists this clonotype with many counts. The chain recombines TRBV27 with TRBJ2-5; 12 bases fit TRBD1. CDR3 length: 14 amino acids. V shed 11 bases and J 3 bases; nucleotides not matched to a gene: 7. Germline loops: CDR1 MNHEY, CDR2 SMNVEV (reference sequence). CDR3 in amino acids: CASWDRGLEETQYF. The CDR3 DNA sequence: TGTGCCTCATGGGACAGGGGGCTTGAAGAGACCCAGTACTTC.

The rearrangement links TRBV27 to TRBJ1-2, with 7 positions matching TRBD1. J lost 0 bases, V lost 0 bases, and 7 bases had no gene match. The CDR3 loop spans 17 amino acids. CDR1 is MNHEY, CDR2 SMNVEV, per germline (reference sequence). The CDR3 sequence: CASSLSLGQVPNYGYTF. The CDR3 DNA sequence: TGTGCCAGCAGTTTATCCTTAGGACAGGTTCCTAACTATGGCTACACCTTC.

J is TRBJ2-1 and V is TRBV29-1, with a weak D call TRBD2 (6 bases). Trimming pared 7 bases from V and 5 bases from J, leaving 15 bases between. Per germline, CDR1 SQVTM and CDR2 ANQGSEA. The CDR3 is 13 amino acids. Written as DNA, the CDR3 is TGCAGCGCTAACGGGGGTTCCGACAATGAGCAGTTCTTC. It yields the protein CSANGGSDNEQFF.

The chain recombines TRBV10-3 with TRBJ2-7, with 9 bases fitting TRBD2. The ends lost 0 bases at V and 0 bases at J; junction bases unmatched: 6. Germline values: CDR1 ENHRY, CDR2 SYGVKD. The CDR3 consists of 17 residues. This chain's CDR3 is CAISESSVAGASYEQYF. DNA of the CDR3: TGTGCCATCAGTGAGTCTTCGGTAGCGGGGGCCTCCTACGAGCAGTACTTC.

This clonotype was seen many times. The CDR3 bases are TGTGCCAGCAGCTTATTGGACAGCCCGGGCGGGGAGCTGTTTTTT. This encodes CASSLLDSPGGELFF. V is TRBV7-9 and J is TRBJ2-2; D is perhaps TRBD1 (6 bases). Between the trimmed V and J ends, which lost 2 bases and 7 bases, there was a span of 14 bases. Germline CDR1 and CDR2: SEHNR and FQNEAQ (reference sequence). The CDR3 covers 15 residues. Variable domain in full (rest from reference TRBV7-9 and TRBJ2-2): DTGVSQNPRHKITKRGQNVTFRCDPISEHNRLYWYRQTLGQGPEFLTYFQNEAQLEKSRLLSDRFSAERPKGSFSTLEIQRTEQGDSAMYLCASSLLDSPGGELFFGEGSRLTVL.

The chain combines TRBV7-7 with TRBJ2-5; 9 positions match TRBD2. Germline V gene data show CDR1 as SSHAT and CDR2 as FNYEAQ (reference sequence). The J segment lost 7 bases and the V segment lost 5 bases, leaving 8 bases of the junction unmatched. The CDR3 is made up of 14 amino acids. In DNA, the CDR3 is TGTGCCAGCAGCCCGACTAGCGGAAGGGGGACCCAGTACTTC. Translated: CASSPTSGRGTQYF. The variable domain in full, with the rest retrieved from reference TRBV7-7 and TRBJ2-5, is GAGVSQSPRYKVTKRGQDVTLRCDPISSHATLYWYQQALGQGPEFLTYFNYEAQPDKSGLPSDRFSAERPEGSISTLTIQRTEQRDSAMYRCASSPTSGRGTQYFGPGTRLLVL.

A few counts support this clonotype. The chain is built from TRBV4-3 and TRBJ2-3, with D possibly TRBD2 on 5 matching bases. The CDR3 covers 16 residues. V was pared by 0 bases and J by 1 base, with 11 bases between. CDR1 is LGHNA and CDR2 is YSLEER in the germline V gene. The CDR3 loop reads CASSQDWRQGTDTQYF. CDR3 DNA sequence: TGCGCCAGCAGCCAAGATTGGAGGCAGGGCACAGATACGCAGTATTTT.

This clonotype occurred many times. The V call is TRBV29-1, the J call TRBJ2-1; 10 bases are a match to TRBD1. Germline V lookup: CDR1 SQVTM, CDR2 ANQGSEA. CDR3 length equals 12 residues. J lost 7 bases, V lost 3 bases, and 0 bases had no gene match. CDR3 region: CSVEGQGNEQFF. In DNA, the CDR3 is TGCAGCGTTGAGGGACAGGGGAATGAGCAGTTCTTC.

This clonotype turned up a few times. This sequence joins TRBV7-2 and TRBJ1-3; D call uncertain. This CDR3 contains 15 residues. Germline loops: CDR1 SGHTA, CDR2 FQGNSA. Trimming pared 2 bases from V and 2 bases from J, leaving 10 bases between. CDR3 sequence reads: CASSLLGSTGNTIYF. The CDR3 DNA reads TGTGCCAGCAGCTTACTAGGTTCCACTGGAAACACCATATATTTT.